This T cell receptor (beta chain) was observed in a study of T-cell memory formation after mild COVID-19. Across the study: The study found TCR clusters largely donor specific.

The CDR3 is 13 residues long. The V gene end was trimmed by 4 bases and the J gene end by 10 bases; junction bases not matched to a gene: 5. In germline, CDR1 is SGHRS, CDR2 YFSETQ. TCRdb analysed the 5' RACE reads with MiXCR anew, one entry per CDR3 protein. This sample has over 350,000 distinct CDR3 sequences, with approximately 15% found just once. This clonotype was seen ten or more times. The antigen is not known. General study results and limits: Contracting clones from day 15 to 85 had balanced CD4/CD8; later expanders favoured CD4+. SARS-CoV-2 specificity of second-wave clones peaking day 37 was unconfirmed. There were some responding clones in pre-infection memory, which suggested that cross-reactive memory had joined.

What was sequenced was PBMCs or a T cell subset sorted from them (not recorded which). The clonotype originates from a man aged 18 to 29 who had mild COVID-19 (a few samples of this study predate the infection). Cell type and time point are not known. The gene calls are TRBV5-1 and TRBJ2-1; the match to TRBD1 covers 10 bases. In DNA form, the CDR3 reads TGCGCCAGCAGCCCGGGACAGGGGAGAGAGCAGTTCTTC. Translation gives CASSPGQGREQFF. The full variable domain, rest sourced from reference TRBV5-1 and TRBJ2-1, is KAGVTQTPRYLIKTRGQQVTLSCSPISGHRSVSWYQQTPGQGLQFLFEYFSETQRNKGNFPGRFSGRQFSNSRSEMNVSTLELGDSALYLCASSPGQGREQFFGPGTRLTVL.